The rows below give T cell receptor beta chains drawn from one sample of a study of T cells in Graves' hyperthyroidism and ophthalmopathy. MiXCR, applied by TCRdb to the multiplex PCR reads, yields one record per CDR3 protein. Here the sample spans roughly 750,000 distinct CDR3 sequences, over 15% being singletons. Sequencing was carried out using blood. The receptors shown here come from a man between 18 and 35 years old with Graves' hyperthyroidism. CDR3s include the opening cysteine and the closing phenylalanine or tryptophan. The D gene is left open where the match is weak. Not every row has a clone size; where given, it reads once, few, many or a size class.

TGCTGCGGGAAGCTATACAATGAGCAGTTCTTC | CCGKLYNEQFF | many | TRBJ2-1 | TRBV30 | .
TGTGCCAGCAGCGGGACAGCCAATAATTCACCCCTCCACTTT | CASSGTANNSPLHF | . | TRBJ1-6 | TRBV7-9 | TRBD1
TGTGCCAGCAGAACAGAATCCCCCTACAATGAGCAGTTCTTC | CASRTESPYNEQFF | many | TRBJ2-1 | TRBV12-3/TRBV12-4 | .
TGTGCCAGCAGTTTATCCAGGGAGAACACTGAAGCTTTCTTT | CASSLSRENTEAFF | many | TRBJ1-1 | TRBV28 | .
TGTGCCACCAGCAGAGAAGTTTATAGCTCCTACAATGAGCAGTTCTTC | CATSREVYSSYNEQFF | few | TRBJ2-1 | TRBV15 | .
TGTGCCAGCATCACCCCGGGCAGGGGGACCTATGGCTACACCTTC | CASITPGRGTYGYTF | . | TRBJ1-2 | TRBV28 | TRBD1
TGTGCCAGCCGGGGGGGAACGAACACCGGGGAGCTGTTTTTT | CASRGGTNTGELFF | . | TRBJ2-2 | TRBV6-1 | TRBD2
TGTGCCAGCAGAGGAAAAAATCAGCCCCAGCATTTT | CASRGKNQPQHF | . | TRBJ1-5 | TRBV6-2/TRBV6-3 | .
TGCAGTGCTGCGCGGACTGGCTCCTACGAGCAGTACTTC | CSAARTGSYEQYF | few | TRBJ2-7 | TRBV20-1 | .
TGTGCCAGCAGCTTGGCGCCGTCCAAAAACATTCAGTACTTC | CASSLAPSKNIQYF | . | TRBJ2-4 | TRBV5-4 | .
TGCAGCGTTCGACAGGGGGCCGGGGAGCTGTTTTTT | CSVRQGAGELFF | many | TRBJ2-2 | TRBV29-1 | TRBD1
TGTGCCAGCTCACACCGTCGGACAGCAAATCAGCCCCAGCATTTT | CASSHRRTANQPQHF | many | TRBJ1-5 | TRBV18 | .
TGTGCCAGCAGACCGGGACACCCCTCTGGGGCCAACGTCCTGACTTTC | CASRPGHPSGANVLTF | . | TRBJ2-6 | TRBV12-3/TRBV12-4 | .
TGTGCCAGCAGTACTTCTGGGGGTGACACAGATACGCAGTATTTT | CASSTSGGDTDTQYF | many | TRBJ2-3 | TRBV6-1 | .
TGTGCCACCAGCAGAGATAGGGGGGCAGATACGCAGTATTTT | CATSRDRGADTQYF | few | TRBJ2-3 | TRBV15 | .
TGCGCCAGCAGCCTCCGACTAGCGGGAGTGGAATCAGATACGCAGTATTTT | CASSLRLAGVESDTQYF | . | TRBJ2-3 | TRBV5-1 | TRBD2
TGTGCCATCATAGCGGACCTGAACACCGGGGAGCTGTTTTTT | CAIIADLNTGELFF | . | TRBJ2-2 | TRBV10-3 | .
TGTGCCAGTAGTATCCCGTTTGTCGATACGCAGTATTTT | CASSIPFVDTQYF | . | TRBJ2-3 | TRBV19 | .
TGCAGTGCTAGAGATGGGGGGGACCGGGGAACCGGGGAGCTGTTTTTT | CSARDGGDRGTGELFF | . | TRBJ2-2 | TRBV20-1 | TRBD2
TGTGCCAGCAGCTTAGCGAAAATAGCGGGAGGTGGCACCGGGGAGCTGTTTTTT | CASSLAKIAGGGTGELFF | . | TRBJ2-2 | TRBV7-9 | TRBD2
TGTGCCAGTAGTATGGATTCGGGGTGGGAGCAGTTCTTC | CASSMDSGWEQFF | . | TRBJ2-1 | TRBV19 | .
TGTGCCAGCAGTATCGGGACAGGCGGAAGATACGAGCAGTACTTC | CASSIGTGGRYEQYF | . | TRBJ2-7 | TRBV27 | TRBD1
TGTGCCAGCAGGACTACAGGGATTGGAGAGACCCAGTACTTC | CASRTTGIGETQYF | many | TRBJ2-5 | TRBV11-1 | .
TGTGCCAGCAGCTTCCTAGCGGGAGCGTGGTACGAGCAGTACTTC | CASSFLAGAWYEQYF | many | TRBJ2-7 | TRBV3-1 | TRBD2
TGCGCCAGCAGCCAAGGAGGGACCCAGTTCTTC | CASSQGGTQFF | . | TRBJ2-1 | TRBV4-1 | .
TGTGCCAGCACCGCCAATATAAACACCGGGGAGCTGTTTTTT | CASTANINTGELFF | . | TRBJ2-2 | TRBV6-2/TRBV6-3 | .
TGTGCCAGCAGATTACTAGCGGGAGGGGGAGAGCAGTTCTTC | CASRLLAGGGEQFF | many | TRBJ2-1 | TRBV28 | TRBD2
TGTGCCAGCAGCCGTCTGGACGAGCAGTACTTC | CASSRLDEQYF | many | TRBJ2-7 | TRBV6-2/TRBV6-3 | .
TGTGCCAGCAGTGCGGACTCCGTATACGGGGAGCTGTTTTTT | CASSADSVYGELFF | many | TRBJ2-2 | TRBV12-3/TRBV12-4 | .
TGTGCCAGCAGCCAAAGACTAGCAGATACGCAGTATTTT | CASSQRLADTQYF | few | TRBJ2-3 | TRBV14 | .
TGTGCCAGCAGCTTAGCTCACGAGACCCAGTACTTC | CASSLAHETQYF | . | TRBJ2-5 | TRBV7-9 | .
TGTGCCAGCAGTCTCACACCTCAGGTCTCGGTGCAGTACTTC | CASSLTPQVSVQYF | few | TRBJ2-7 | TRBV6-2/TRBV6-3 | .
TGTGCCAGCAGCTCATCCGGGACAGGGGTCACCGGGGAGCTGTTTTTT | CASSSSGTGVTGELFF | few | TRBJ2-2 | TRBV9 | TRBD1
TGCAGTGCTTACAGGGTATCCAACTACGAGCAGTACTTC | CSAYRVSNYEQYF | once | TRBJ2-7 | TRBV20-1 | .
TGTGCCAGCAGCCTCCCCGCCGGGACGGATAATGAAAAACTGTTTTTT | CASSLPAGTDNEKLFF | few | TRBJ1-4 | TRBV5-8 | .
TGTGCCACCAGCAGAGATCAAAAGCCGGAGCAGCCCCAGCATTTT | CATSRDQKPEQPQHF | . | TRBJ1-5 | TRBV15 | .
TGTGCCAGCAGCTTAATGGGGACAGGGCAGCCCCAGCATTTT | CASSLMGTGQPQHF | . | TRBJ1-5 | TRBV7-3 | TRBD1
TGTGCCAGCAGTTCAACACTAGCGGGAGGGTACGAGCAGTACTTC | CASSSTLAGGYEQYF | . | TRBJ2-7 | TRBV7-9 | TRBD2
TGTGCCAGCAGTGAAAAGGCGGGCAGTTCCCCTAGCAATCAGCCCCAGCATTTT | CASSEKAGSSPSNQPQHF | many | TRBJ1-5 | TRBV2 | .
TGTGCCAGCAGTTTCTCTAGCGGGAGTTGGGCAAGGGGCGGGACAGATACGCAGTATTTT | CASSFSSGSWARGGTDTQYF | few | TRBJ2-3 | TRBV12-3/TRBV12-4 | TRBD2
TGTGCCAGCAGCTTAGGACTCTCGGCAGGAGATACGCAGTATTTT | CASSLGLSAGDTQYF | . | TRBJ2-3 | TRBV7-8 | .